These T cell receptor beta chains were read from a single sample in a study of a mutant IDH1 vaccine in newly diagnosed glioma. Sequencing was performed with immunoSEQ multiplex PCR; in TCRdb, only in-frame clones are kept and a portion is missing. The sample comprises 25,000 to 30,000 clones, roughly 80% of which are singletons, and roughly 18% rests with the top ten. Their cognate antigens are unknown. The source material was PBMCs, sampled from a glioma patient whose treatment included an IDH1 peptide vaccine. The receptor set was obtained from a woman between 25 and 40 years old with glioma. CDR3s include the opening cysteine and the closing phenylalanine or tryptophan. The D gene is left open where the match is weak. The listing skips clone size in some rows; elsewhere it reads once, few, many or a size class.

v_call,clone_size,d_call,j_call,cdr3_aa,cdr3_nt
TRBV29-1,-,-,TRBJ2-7,CSVVPNPMGNTYEQYF,TGCAGCGTTGTTCCAAACCCCATGGGGAATACCTACGAGCAGTACTTC
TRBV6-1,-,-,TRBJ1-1,CASSATGWTEAFF,TGTGCCAGCAGTGCCACAGGGTGGACTGAAGCTTTCTTT
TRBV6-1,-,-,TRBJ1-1,CASSGGTGGRGWDTEAFF,TGTGCCAGCAGTGGGGGCACGGGGGGAAGAGGATGGGACACTGAAGCTTTCTTT
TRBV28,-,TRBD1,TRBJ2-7,CASSRRTGALYEQYF,TGTGCCAGCAGCCGACGGACAGGGGCCCTCTACGAGCAGTACTTC
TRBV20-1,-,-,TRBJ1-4,CSAWVNEKLFF,TGCAGTGCATGGGTTAATGAAAAACTGTTTTTT
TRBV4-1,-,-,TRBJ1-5,CASSQELGNRGNQPQHF,TGCGCCAGCAGCCAAGAATTGGGCAACCGGGGAAATCAGCCCCAGCATTTT
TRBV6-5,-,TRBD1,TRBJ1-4,CASSYKTGAANEKLFF,TGTGCCAGCAGTTACAAAACAGGGGCCGCTAATGAAAAACTGTTTTTT
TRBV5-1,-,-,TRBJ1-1,CASSFGSGALNTEAFF,TGCGCCAGCAGCTTTGGATCAGGGGCCTTGAACACTGAAGCTTTCTTT
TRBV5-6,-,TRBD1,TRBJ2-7,CAGSGQGGGEQYF,TGTGCCGGATCGGGACAGGGAGGTGGCGAGCAGTACTTC
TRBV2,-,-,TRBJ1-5,CASSEGRPGQPQHF,TGTGCCAGCAGTGAGGGACGACCCGGTCAGCCCCAGCATTTT
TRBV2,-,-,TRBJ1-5,CASSPSGLSNQPQHF,TGTGCCAGCAGCCCATCGGGACTTAGCAATCAGCCCCAGCATTTT
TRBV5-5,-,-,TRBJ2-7,CASSLGAVGGYEQYF,TGTGCCAGCAGCTTAGGGGCCGTGGGTGGCTACGAGCAGTACTTC
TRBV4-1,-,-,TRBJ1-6,CASSQESRITYNSPLHF,TGCGCCAGCAGCCAAGAATCCCGAATCACCTATAATTCACCCCTCCACTTT
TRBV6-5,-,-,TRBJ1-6,CASSYSQGKTSPLHF,TGTGCCAGCAGTTACTCCCAGGGAAAGACTTCACCCCTCCACTTT
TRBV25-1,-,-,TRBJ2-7,CASSELHGAGSEQYF,TGTGCCAGCAGTGAACTCCATGGCGCCGGGAGCGAGCAGTACTTC
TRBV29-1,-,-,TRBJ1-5,CSVGGGSNQPQHF,TGCAGCGTTGGGGGGGGGAGCAATCAGCCCCAGCATTTT
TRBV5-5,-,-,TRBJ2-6,CASSLRGSISGANVLTF,TGTGCCAGCAGCTTGCGGGGCTCTATCTCTGGGGCCAACGTCCTGACTTTC
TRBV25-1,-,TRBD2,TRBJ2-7,CASQRGGRYEQYF,TGTGCCAGCCAACGGGGGGGCCGCTACGAGCAGTACTTC
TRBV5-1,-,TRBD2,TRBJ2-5,CASSTTGTSGQETQYF,TGCGCCAGCAGCACGACCGGGACTAGCGGGCAAGAGACCCAGTACTTC
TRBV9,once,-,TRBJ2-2,CASSVEFVGELFF,TGTGCCAGCAGCGTAGAGTTTGTCGGGGAGCTGTTTTTT
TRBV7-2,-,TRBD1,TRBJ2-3,CASSPLTGFTDTQYF,TGTGCCAGCAGCCCGCTGACAGGGTTCACAGATACGCAGTATTTT
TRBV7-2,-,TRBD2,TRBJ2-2,CASTVAGGQAGELFF,TGTGCCAGCACCGTAGCGGGGGGGCAGGCCGGGGAGCTGTTTTTT
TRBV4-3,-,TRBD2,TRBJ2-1,CASSQDYARTSDEQFF,TGCGCCAGCAGCCAAGATTATGCCAGGACTAGCGATGAGCAGTTCTTC
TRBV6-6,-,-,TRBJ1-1,CASSYLLNREFTEAFF,TGTGCCAGCAGTTACCTTCTTAATCGGGAATTTACTGAAGCTTTCTTT
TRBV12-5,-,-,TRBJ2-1,CASGLTILEQFF,TGTGCTAGTGGTTTGACCATTCTAGAGCAGTTCTTC
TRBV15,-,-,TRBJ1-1,CATSSWGDIEAFF,TGTGCCACCAGCAGTTGGGGGGACATTGAAGCTTTCTTT
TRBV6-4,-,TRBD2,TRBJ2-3,CASSPSGDGADTQYF,TGTGCCAGCAGTCCTAGCGGGGATGGCGCAGATACGCAGTATTTT
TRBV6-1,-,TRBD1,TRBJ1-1,CASSPRDSRHEAFF,TGTGCCAGCAGTCCGAGGGACAGTAGACATGAAGCTTTCTTT
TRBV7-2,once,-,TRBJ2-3,CASSLGYTDTQYF,TGTGCCAGCAGCTTAGGGTACACAGATACGCAGTATTTT
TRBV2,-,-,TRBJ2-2,CASRQQGKWTGELFF,TGTGCCAGCCGGCAACAGGGAAAATGGACCGGGGAGCTGTTTTTT
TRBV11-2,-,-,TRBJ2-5,CASSSRFPETQYF,TGTGCCAGCAGCTCTCGGTTCCCAGAGACCCAGTACTTC
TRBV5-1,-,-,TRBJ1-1,CASSLAGGDTEAFF,TGCGCCAGCAGCTTGGCCGGGGGGGATACTGAAGCTTTCTTT
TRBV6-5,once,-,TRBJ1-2,CASSYGQFLGYTF,TGTGCCAGCAGTTACGGGCAGTTTTTGGGCTACACCTTC
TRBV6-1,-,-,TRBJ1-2,CASSWGQGSGYTF,TGTGCCAGCAGTTGGGGGCAGGGGAGCGGCTACACCTTC
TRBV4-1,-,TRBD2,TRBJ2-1,CASSQGLQNYPGGDPYNEQFF,TGCGCCAGCAGCCAAGGTCTCCAGAATTATCCGGGAGGAGACCCCTACAATGAGCAGTTCTTC
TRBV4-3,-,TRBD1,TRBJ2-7,CASSPGQGLYEQYF,TGCGCCAGCAGCCCCGGACAGGGGCTCTACGAGCAGTACTTC
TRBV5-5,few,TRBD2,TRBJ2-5,CASSPWPMGGDETQYF,TGTGCCAGCAGCCCATGGCCTATGGGGGGGGATGAGACCCAGTACTTC
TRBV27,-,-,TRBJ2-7,CASSSWTLPGYEQYF,TGTGCCAGCAGCTCATGGACATTGCCGGGGTACGAGCAGTACTTC
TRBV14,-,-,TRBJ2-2,CASSQDREESWAGELFF,TGTGCCAGCAGCCAAGATCGTGAGGAGAGTTGGGCCGGGGAGCTGTTTTTT
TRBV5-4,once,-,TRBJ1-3,CASSFRLYGFRNTIYF,TGTGCCAGCAGCTTTCGACTATACGGGTTTCGAAACACCATATATTTT
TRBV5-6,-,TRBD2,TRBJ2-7,CASSRGRGAQYF,TGTGCCAGCAGTAGAGGGCGGGGGGCGCAGTACTTC
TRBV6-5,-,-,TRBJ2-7,CASSYSTLGLYEQYF,TGTGCCAGCAGTTACTCGACACTGGGGCTCTACGAGCAGTACTTC
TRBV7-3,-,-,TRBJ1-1,CASRADRAVNTEAFF,TGTGCCAGCAGGGCAGACCGGGCCGTGAACACTGAAGCTTTCTTT
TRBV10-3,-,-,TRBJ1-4,CAISAATVANEKLFF,TGTGCCATCAGCGCGGCCACAGTGGCTAATGAAAAACTGTTTTTT
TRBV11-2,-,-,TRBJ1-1,CASSPALNTEAFF,TGTGCCAGCAGCCCGGCTTTGAACACTGAAGCTTTCTTT
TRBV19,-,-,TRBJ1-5,CASKGGSNQPQHF,TGTGCCAGTAAGGGGGGCAGCAATCAGCCCCAGCATTTT
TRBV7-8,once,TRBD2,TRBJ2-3,CASSLGVLAGKSDTQYF,TGTGCCAGCAGCTTAGGGGTACTAGCGGGGAAATCTGATACGCAGTATTTT
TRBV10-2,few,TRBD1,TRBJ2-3,CASSDEGAGTDTQYF,TGCGCCAGCAGTGACGAGGGGGCTGGCACAGATACGCAGTATTTT
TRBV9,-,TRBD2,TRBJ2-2,CASSVGGGTGELFF,TGTGCCAGCAGCGTAGGGGGGGGGACCGGGGAGCTGTTTTTT
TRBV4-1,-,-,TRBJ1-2,CASSHAGGYTF,TGCGCCAGCAGCCACGCAGGGGGCTACACCTTC
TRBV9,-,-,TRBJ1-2,CASSVGGDYGYTF,TGTGCCAGCAGCGTTGGAGGAGACTATGGCTACACCTTC
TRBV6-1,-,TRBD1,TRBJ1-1,CASFLGTGAAEAFF,TGTGCCAGCTTTCTGGGGACAGGTGCTGCTGAAGCTTTCTTT
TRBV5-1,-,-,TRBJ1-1,CASSFAGGTEAFF,TGCGCCAGCAGTTTTGCGGGGGGAACTGAAGCTTTCTTT
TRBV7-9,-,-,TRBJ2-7,CASSSGDSGFYEQYF,TGTGCCAGCAGCTCAGGAGACAGTGGTTTCTACGAGCAGTACTTC